The entry that follows covers one TCR beta chain sequence. Some clones are missing from TCRdb's copy, which holds only in-frame ones; the method was immunoSEQ multiplex PCR. The top ten hold 8% to 10% of the sample, which has tens of thousands of clones, approximately 89% seen once. The data were obtained in a study of blood T cell repertoires in COVID-19. The specimen was peripheral blood. This TCR derives from a man between 45 and 60 years old with active COVID-19.

The CDR3 region has the DNA TGTGCCAGCAGCGCCATATTGGGACAGGGGTCTCACAATGAGCAGTTCTTC. This translates into CASSAILGQGSHNEQFF. The chain joins TRBV7-2 to TRBJ2-1, with 10 bases that match TRBD1. Germline CDR1 SGHTA, CDR2 FQGNSA. This CDR3 has 17 residues. The J segment lost 5 bases and the V segment lost 5 bases, leaving 12 bases of the junction unmatched. The whole variable domain, remainder taken from reference TRBV7-2 and TRBJ2-1, is GAGVSQSPSNKVTEKGKDVELRCDPISGHTALYWYRQSLGQGLEFLIYFQGNSAPDKSGLPSDRFSAERTGGSVSTLTIQRTQQEDSAVYLCASSAILGQGSHNEQFFGPGTRLTVL.